Presented here are 19 T cell receptor beta chains from one specimen sequenced in a study of CD4 T cells in relation to SARS-CoV-2 and coronaviruses. Clones were sequenced by immunoSEQ multiplex PCR, and TCRdb holds only the in-frame ones, with some missing. The sample lists 36,000 or so clones, 70% to 80% seen once, with approximately 2.8% in the top ten. No antigen has been assigned to these receptors. The specimen sequenced was memory CD4+ T cells from PBMCs, cultured in vitro. The source is an adult with COVID-19.

CDR3 coding DNA: TGTGCCAGCAGCCGTAGCGGAGTTTACAATGAGCAGTTCTTC. Protein sequence: CASSRSGVYNEQFF. The genes are TRBV4-2 and TRBJ2-1; D is perhaps TRBD2 (6 bases). V was pared by 4 bases and J by 4 bases, with 11 bases between. Looked up from germline, CDR1 is LGHNA and CDR2 is YNFKEQ. The CDR3 extends over 14 amino acids.

The CDR3 coding sequence is TGCAGTGCTAGTTTCGGGGGAGGGGGTAGGGAGTTCTTC. Translating it yields CSASFGGGGREFF. The V call is TRBV20-1, the J call TRBJ2-1, with a possible D match to TRBD2 (7 bases). The CDR3 covers 13 residues. Germline assignment: CDR1 DFQATT and CDR2 SNEGSKA (reference sequence). V dropped 3 bases and J dropped 14 bases, with 20 bases sitting between them.

The chain joins TRBV2 to TRBJ1-3; the match to TRBD1 covers 9 bases. V was pared by 5 bases and J by 0 bases, with 2 bases of the junction left unmatched. Germline V lookup: CDR1 SNHLY, CDR2 FYNNEI. The CDR3 is 15 residues long. CDR3 residues: CASSKDRGSGNTIYF. The DNA of the CDR3 is TGTGCCAGCAGTAAGGACAGGGGCTCTGGAAACACCATATATTTT.

The V and J genes are TRBV6-5 and TRBJ2-5, with D tentatively TRBD2 (5 bases). The V end lost 2 bases, the J end lost 5 bases, and 15 bases lay between the germline ends. This CDR3 contains 15 residues. From germline, CDR1 is MNHEY and CDR2 SVGAGI. The CDR3 sequence: CASSYGVPRRETQYF. CDR3 coding DNA: TGTGCCAGCAGTTACGGGGTTCCGAGGAGGGAGACCCAGTACTTC.

This sequence joins TRBV19 and TRBJ2-4; TRBD1 aligns across 8 bases. Germline-derived CDR1 and CDR2 are LNHDA and SQIVND (reference sequence). The V segment lost 3 bases and the J segment 6 bases; nucleotides outside the gene matches: 4. This CDR3 has 14 residues. The CDR3 region is CASSIRQGLNIQYF. For the CDR3, the DNA is TGTGCCAGTAGTATCCGACAGGGGTTAAACATTCAGTACTTC.

The chain uses TRBV6-5 and TRBJ2-7; the D is unclear. The germline V gene has CDR1 MNHEY and CDR2 SVGAGI. The CDR3 extends over 12 amino acids. The V end was cut by 4 bases, the J end by 3 bases, with 7 bases between. DNA for the CDR3: TGTGCCAGCAGTTCGATGTTCTACGAGCAGTACTTC. Its translation is CASSSMFYEQYF.

The chain links TRBV3-1 (or the pseudogene TRBV3-2) to TRBJ2-1, with D possibly matching TRBD2 (6 bases). CDR1 is LGHDT and CDR2 is YNNKEL in the germline V gene (reference sequence). The CDR3 spans 18 residues. V was pared by 5 bases and J by 2 bases, with 22 bases between. CDR3 protein: CASSGNLWAGWAYNEQFF. The CDR3 nucleotides read TGTGCCAGCAGCGGGAACCTTTGGGCGGGGTGGGCCTACAATGAGCAGTTCTTC.

The chain recombines TRBV7-2 with TRBJ2-3; 8 positions agree with TRBD2. Germline assignment: CDR1 SGHTA and CDR2 FQGNSA. CDR3 size: 15 residues. V trimming: 4 bases; J trimming: 6 bases; junction bases outside the gene matches: 9. Here the CDR3 DNA reads TGTGCCAGCAGCTCACCCCCGGGGGGGGTGGATACGCAGTATTTT. Translated, it gives CASSSPPGGVDTQYF.

The V call is TRBV7-8, the J call TRBJ2-1; 7 positions agree with TRBD2. CDR1 is SGHVS and CDR2 is FQNEAQ in the germline V gene. CDR3 length: 15 amino acids. Trimming cost V 9 bases and J 1 base; bases outside gene matches: 9. CDR3 in DNA: TGTGCCAGTAGGAGCGGGACCAGGTCCTACAATGAGCAGTTCTTC. It yields the protein CASRSGTRSYNEQFF.

This chain joins TRBV28 and TRBJ1-1, with D perhaps matching TRBD1 (6 bases). The CDR3 extends over 18 amino acids. V was shortened by 10 bases and J by 0 bases, with 27 bases between the two germline ends. Germline assignment: CDR1 MDHEN and CDR2 SYDVKM. CDR3 loop: CATSRLSLQGSMNTEAFF. The CDR3 region has the DNA TGTGCCACCTCAAGGCTTTCCCTCCAGGGGAGCATGAACACTGAAGCTTTCTTT.

The rearrangement links TRBV18 to TRBJ2-1, with a possible D match to TRBD2 (5 bases). Deletions cut 3 bases from V and 15 bases from J, with 18 bases between. CDR1 is KGHSH and CDR2 is LQKENI in the germline V gene. The CDR3 is 13 residues long. In DNA, the CDR3 is TGTGCCAGCTCACCCGCCCTACTAGGTACTGCGTTCTTC. Encoded protein: CASSPALLGTAFF.

The rearrangement links TRBV27 to TRBJ2-2; 8 bases align to TRBD2. CDR1 is MNHEY and CDR2 is SMNVEV in the germline V gene (reference sequence). J lost 3 bases, V lost 5 bases, and 11 bases had no gene match. This CDR3 spans 17 amino acids. CDR3 protein: CASSVHYSGKYTGELFF. The DNA of the CDR3 is TGTGCCAGCAGTGTCCATTATAGCGGGAAGTACACCGGGGAGCTGTTTTTT.

The chain uses TRBV11-2 and TRBJ2-1; D may correspond to TRBD1 or TRBD2 (5 bases each). Trimming stripped 2 bases from V and 12 bases from J, with 20 bases between. The V gene's germline CDR1 is SGHAT and CDR2 FQNNGV. The CDR3 runs to 15 residues. CDR3 sequence reads: CASSLTTGTNYWQFF. For the CDR3, the DNA is TGTGCCAGCAGCTTAACGACCGGGACCAACTATTGGCAGTTCTTC. Drawing the rest from reference TRBV11-2 and TRBJ2-1, the complete variable domain is EAGVAQSPRYKIIEKRQSVAFWCNPISGHATLYWYQQILGQGPKLLIQFQNNGVVDDSQLPKDRFSAERLKGVDSTLKIQPAKLEDSAVYLCASSLTTGTNYWQFFGPGTRLTVL.

This sequence joins TRBV28 and TRBJ1-2; 8 nucleotides match TRBD1. This CDR3 has 12 residues. The germline V gene encodes CDR1 MDHEN and CDR2 SYDVKM. The junction had 4 bases not matched to a gene; V was cut back by 7 bases and J by 6 bases. The CDR3 protein is CASTSGGDGYTF. DNA for the CDR3: TGTGCCAGCACCTCAGGGGGCGATGGCTACACCTTC.

V is TRBV19 and J is TRBJ2-5, with a possible D match to TRBD2 (5 bases). This CDR3 has 14 amino acids. In germline, CDR1 is LNHDA, CDR2 SQIVND (reference sequence). Trimming pared 3 bases from V and 6 bases from J, leaving 14 bases between. The CDR3 DNA reads as TGTGCCAGTAGTATGAGGGAAGTCTCAAAGACCCAGTACTTC. Amino acid sequence: CASSMREVSKTQYF.

V usage is TRBV6-2 or TRBV6-3 and J usage is TRBJ2-1; 11 bases are shared with TRBD2. Unmatched junction bases numbered 10, after V lost 7 bases and J lost 8 bases. Germline lookup yields CDR1 MNHEY and CDR2 SVGEGT. This CDR3 has 15 amino acids. The chain's CDR3 is CASTPGTSGSHEQFF. The CDR3, as DNA: TGTGCCAGCACCCCCGGAACTAGCGGGAGTCATGAGCAGTTCTTC.

This clone came up once. The chain joins TRBV2 to TRBJ1-6; a possible D gene is TRBD1 (6 bases). The CDR3 length is 15 residues. Germline CDR1 and CDR2: SNHLY and FYNNEI. Trimming removed 6 bases at V and 5 bases at J, with 14 bases between. The CDR3 DNA follows: TGTGCCAGCAGGTGGACAGACGTCAATAATTCACCCCTCCACTTT. Its protein product is CASRWTDVNNSPLHF.

In its sample, this clone was seen a few times. CDR3 in DNA: TGTGCCACCAGTGATCGTACTCGGGGAGACGATGAGCAGTTCTTC. Amino acids: CATSDRTRGDDEQFF. The V and J genes are TRBV24-1 and TRBJ2-1, with D perhaps matching TRBD2 (5 bases). The CDR3 spans 15 residues. Trimming left V 3 bases short and J 8 bases short, with 16 bases between. Germline CDR1 reads KGHDR; CDR2 reads SFDVKD.

This clone came up a few times. The chain recombines TRBV4-1 with TRBJ1-1; 11 positions agree with TRBD1. The CDR3 is made up of 16 amino acids. V lost 1 base to trimming and J lost 1 base; unmatched junction nucleotides: 2. Germline CDR1 MGHRA, CDR2 YSYEKL. The CDR3 coding sequence is TGCGCCAGCAGCCAAGGGACAGGGGGCGGGAACACTGAAGCTTTCTTT. Encoded protein: CASSQGTGGGNTEAFF.